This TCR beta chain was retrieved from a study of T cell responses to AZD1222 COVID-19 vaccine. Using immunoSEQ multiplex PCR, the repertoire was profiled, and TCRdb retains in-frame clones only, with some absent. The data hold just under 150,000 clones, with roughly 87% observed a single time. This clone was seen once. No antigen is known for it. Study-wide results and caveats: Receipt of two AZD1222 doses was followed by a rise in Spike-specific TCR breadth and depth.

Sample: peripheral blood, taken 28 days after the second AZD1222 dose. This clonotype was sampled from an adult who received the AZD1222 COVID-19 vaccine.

DNA of the CDR3: TGTGCCAGCAGTTTAAGCCTAGCGGCCTCCTACAATGAGCAGTTCTTC. Protein product: CASSLSLAASYNEQFF. The chain joins TRBV27 to TRBJ2-1, with 7 bases fitting TRBD2. This CDR3 contains 16 residues. J lost 0 bases, V lost 2 bases, and 4 bases had no gene match. Looked up from germline, CDR1 is MNHEY and CDR2 is SMNVEV (reference sequence).